This record looks at one TCR beta chain sequence and its context. A few counts support this clonotype. Its target antigen remains unknown. No per-base quality is available; no much larger clone lies one base away. Including cysteine and phenylalanine, the CDR3 has 17 amino acids. Left in the record is the CDR3 DNA by itself, 51 bases read in frame from the first base. The V end loses 7 bases and the J end loses 0 bases, and a stretch of 20 bases separates them. CDR1 and CDR2 are drawn from the germline V gene: LGHNA, YSLEER. Receptor amplification or capture employed 5' RACE. Reads for this sample came from an Illumina HiSeq 2500. A second PCR of 7 to 11 cycles was performed with a sample-barcoded 5' primer and a J-beta primer mix. A unique molecular identifier was introduced onto each TCR beta cDNA molecule by a template-switch 5' adaptor carrying 12 random nucleotides. Each sample yielded at least 3 million CDR3-containing paired-end reads. The Mint cDNA synthesis kit, primed by a TRBC-specific oligonucleotide, was used to synthesize first-strand cDNA from all RNA. Following uracil-DNA glycosylase treatment, all cDNA underwent a first 18-cycle PCR with the universal primers M1SS and BC2_uni_R. Regarding the original processing steps: For normalization, 1 million high-quality reads were randomly selected from each sample, with every read carrying a distinct molecular identifier. Instead of being binned into consensus sequences, reads that shared molecular identifiers were thrown out. MiTCR, set to a Q25 quality threshold and the strictest error-elimination algorithm, was used for CDR3 identification, clonotype clustering and error correction. A nonparametric unseen species model with Euler transformation was used to estimate a lower bound on total TCR beta diversity. In-frame beta chains were kept once TCRdb had trimmed the public reads at Q25 with fastp and called clones with MiXCR. Each entry merges the rows of one CDR3 protein and shows their most common DNA and genes. The V and J calls and clone size come from TCRdb's table, not from the authors' own analysis. Counted in this sample were around 800,000 distinct CDR3 sequences; around 62% of them appeared once. The ten top clones hold 28% of the sample.

Systemically healthy Caucasian individuals from Russia, some 38 in total and aged about 6 to 100 years, were included as donors. Each donor gave around 9 milliliters of peripheral blood, collected into EDTA-treated Vacutainer tubes. Ficoll-Paque density-gradient centrifugation was used to isolate PBMCs, with at least 6 million per sample. Trizol reagent was used to extract total RNA from the PBMCs, yielding at least 6 micrograms per sample. For every donor, an aliquot of PBMCs went through flow cytometry to measure the percentages of naive CD45RAhigh/CD27high T cells. These data come from a study of blood T cells in healthy people across ages (dated by TCRdb to the mid-2010s). Regarding the study in general: In model experiments, roughly one uniquely barcoded TCR beta cDNA molecule per two T cells was captured by template switching. Age-related changes in TCR beta repertoire diversity were measured in the study by deep sequencing normalized with unique cDNA molecular identifiers. The donors were split into four age groups: young (average around 16 years), middle-aged (39), aged (about 62) and long-lived (about 82). To avoid experimental bias, donors of different ages were randomly spread across the sequencing lanes. Using the same blood draw, the study looked at two additional independent replicas of 1 million unique cDNA reads for two donors, one aged 18 to 29 and the other aged 80 or older. Beyond this particular receptor, the publication reports: Estimates of total diversity from one million sequenced T cells were regarded as lower bounds and underestimates. The long-lived group showed more naive CD4+ T cells, fewer expanded clones and increased TCR diversity than the aged group, suggesting age selection. As age increased, observed TCR beta diversity per million T cells dropped in a roughly linear way, and a significant reduction was already evident by age around 41. A strong correlation was found between observed TCR beta diversity and the percentage of naive T cells measured by flow cytometry. Conclusive comparison of naive and antigen-experienced compartments was prevented by the profiling of bulk unsorted PBMCs. Donor CMV infection status was unknown, potentially confounding age-related changes in expanded clonotypes.

Material: blood. The chain couples TRBV4-3 to TRBJ2-3, with the D gene call left open. This receptor was taken from a man aged 25-45 years in good health. The DNA reads TGCGCCAGCAAAACTAAGAGGACCACCACGAGCACAGATACGCAGTATTTT. Translated, this gives CASKTKRTTTSTDTQYF.